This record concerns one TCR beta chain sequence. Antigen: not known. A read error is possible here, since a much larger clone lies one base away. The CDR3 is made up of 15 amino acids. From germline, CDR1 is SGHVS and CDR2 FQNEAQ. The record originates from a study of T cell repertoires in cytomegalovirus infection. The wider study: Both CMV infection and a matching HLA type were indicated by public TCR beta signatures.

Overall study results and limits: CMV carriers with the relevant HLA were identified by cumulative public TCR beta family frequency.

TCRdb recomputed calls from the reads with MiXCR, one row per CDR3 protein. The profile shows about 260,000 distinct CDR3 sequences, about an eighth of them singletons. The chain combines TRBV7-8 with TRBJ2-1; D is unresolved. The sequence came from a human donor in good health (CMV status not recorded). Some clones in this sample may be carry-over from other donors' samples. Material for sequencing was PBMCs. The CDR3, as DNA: TGTGCCAACAGCTTATATGTAAGCTCCTACAATGAGCAGTTCTTC. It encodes CANSLYVSSYNEQFF.